Each of the 30 T cell receptor beta chains below was sequenced from the same sample in a study of PD-1 blockade in classical Hodgkin lymphoma. The method was immunoSEQ multiplex PCR; TCRdb's version includes in-frame clones alone and lacks a portion of them. The profile shows 45,000 to 60,000 clones, over 70% of them singletons. All trial patients relapsed after autologous stem cell transplantation. The material was peripheral blood mononuclear cells (PBMCs), obtained at baseline. The receptors were gathered from a human donor with classical Hodgkin lymphoma.

Remarks on this clone: A read error is possible here, since a much larger clone lies one base away. This rearrangement joins TRBV30 to TRBJ2-2, with 9 bases that match TRBD2. The germline CDR1 and CDR2 sequences are GTSNPN and SVGIG (reference sequence). This CDR3 has 16 amino acids. This chain's CDR3 is CAWGVGGRANTGELFF. The CDR3 bases are TGTGCCTGGGGTGTCGGCGGGAGGGCGAACACCGGGGAGCTGTTTTTT. Supplemented by reference TRBV30 and TRBJ2-2, the full variable domain reads SQTIHQWPATLVQPVGSPLSLECTVEGTSNPNLYWYRQAAGRGLQLLFYSVGIGQISSEVPQNLSASRPQDRQFILSSKKLLLSDSGFYLCAWGVGGRANTGELFFGEGSRLTVL.

This clone has only one observation. The rearrangement uses TRBV6-5 and TRBJ1-4; perhaps TRBD1 as D (5 bases). Trimming removed 2 bases from V and 10 bases from J, with 14 bases in between. The CDR3 extends over 14 amino acids. From germline, CDR1 is MNHEY and CDR2 SVGAGI. CDR3 in DNA: TGTGCCAGCAGTTACAAGGGGCCCGTTGGAAAACTGTTTTTT. Translated, it gives CASSYKGPVGKLFF.

This clone is a singleton in its sample. The chain links TRBV27 to TRBJ2-1; the D is unclear. Germline V gene data show CDR1 as MNHEY and CDR2 as SMNVEV (reference sequence). This CDR3 is built from 12 residues. Trimming took off 5 bases at V and 3 bases at J, with 5 bases between the two ends. The CDR3 region is CASSGRYNEQFF. CDR3 in DNA: TGTGCCAGCAGTGGCCGCTACAATGAGCAGTTCTTC.

The chain has TRBV4-3 and TRBJ2-4; tentative D call: TRBD1 (6 bases). V lost 3 bases to trimming and J lost 6 bases, with 15 bases between them. CDR1 LGHNA and CDR2 YSLEER come from the germline V gene. CDR3 size: 15 residues. DNA for the CDR3: TGCGCCAGCAGCCAGGCCGTGGGGGCTGGAAACATTCAGTACTTC. Its protein is CASSQAVGAGNIQYF.

This chain uses TRBV7-2 with TRBJ1-1; 10 bases agree with TRBD1. V dropped 5 bases and J dropped 4; count of bases not matched to a gene: 10. The germline V gene has CDR1 SGHTA and CDR2 FQGNSA. The CDR3 is 16 amino acids. Written as DNA, the CDR3 is TGTGCCAGCAGCCCTAGATGGGACAGGGGTTCCACTGAAGCTTTCTTT. This translates into CASSPRWDRGSTEAFF.

This chain joins TRBV19 and TRBJ1-4, with a weak D call TRBD1 (5 bases). Germline lookup yields CDR1 LNHDA and CDR2 SQIVND (reference sequence). The CDR3 is 17 amino acids. Trimming shortened V by 6 bases and J by 3 bases, and 20 bases separated the two germline ends. The CDR3, as DNA: TGTGCCAGTAGCCCATCCGCGGCCGGGGCCTCTAATGAAAAACTGTTTTTT. Translation: CASSPSAAGASNEKLFF.

This sequence joins TRBV10-3 and TRBJ2-6, with 7 bases fitting TRBD2. V lost 8 bases, J lost 2 bases, and 9 bases stayed unmatched. Germline loops: CDR1 ENHRY, CDR2 SYGVKD. The CDR3 totals 16 residues. Here the CDR3 DNA reads TGTGCCATCTGGGGGGGACTACGTCCTGGGGCCAACGTCCTGACTTTC. Protein product: CAIWGGLRPGANVLTF.

The V gene is TRBV7-2, the J gene TRBJ2-5, with unresolved D. Germline values: CDR1 SGHTA, CDR2 FQGNSA. V dropped 1 base and J dropped 1 base, with 7 bases sitting between them. This CDR3 comprises 14 residues. The CDR3 nucleotides read TGTGCCAGCAGCTTAGGTCACGGCCAAGAGACCCAGTACTTC. As protein: CASSLGHGQETQYF.

The chain is built from TRBV25-1 and TRBJ2-3, with TRBD1 identical over 8 bases. This CDR3 spans 15 amino acids. Trimming cost V 6 bases and J 2 bases; bases outside gene matches: 7. Germline assignment: CDR1 MGHDK and CDR2 SYGVNS. CDR3 coding DNA: TGTGCCAGCAGCGAAGGGACAGGAGACACAGATACGCAGTATTTT. It encodes CASSEGTGDTDTQYF.

The V gene is TRBV30, the J gene TRBJ2-1; D is unresolved. The CDR3 is 17 amino acids. Per germline, CDR1 GTSNPN and CDR2 SVGIG (reference sequence). V was shortened by 3 bases and J by 7 bases, with 25 bases between the two germline ends. The CDR3 loop is CAWSPLHRALPENEQFF. CDR3 bases: TGTGCCTGGAGCCCCTTACACCGGGCCTTACCTGAAAATGAGCAGTTCTTC.

The chain carries TRBV19 and TRBJ2-1, with a possible D match to TRBD2 (5 bases). The CDR3 consists of 14 residues. Germline CDR1 LNHDA, CDR2 SQIVND (reference sequence). The germline V and J ends were trimmed by 5 bases and 9 bases, with 17 bases remaining between them. The CDR3 sequence is CASSSWTTAGEQFF. CDR3 DNA: TGTGCCAGTAGTTCTTGGACCACGGCGGGTGAGCAGTTCTTC.

This chain uses TRBV7-2 with TRBJ2-2; D is perhaps TRBD1 or TRBD2 (5 bases each). Trimming left V 5 bases short and J 5 bases short, with 21 bases between. The CDR3 length is 17 residues. Germline V gene sequence: CDR1 SGHTA, CDR2 FQGNSA. The CDR3 DNA follows: TGTGCCAGCAGCCAGCTCTTGTCGGGGCTAGGAACCGGGGAGCTGTTTTTT. It yields the protein CASSQLLSGLGTGELFF.

This chain joins TRBV6-5 and TRBJ1-3; D unresolved. The CDR3 has 13 amino acids. The germline gives CDR1 MNHEY, CDR2 SVGAGI. The ends were cut back, 2 bases at V and 2 bases at J, with 4 bases in the middle. This CDR3 reads CASSYQAGNTIYF. The CDR3 nucleotides are TGTGCCAGCAGTTACCAAGCTGGAAACACCATATATTTT.

The chain recombines TRBV10-3 with TRBJ2-7; D is possibly TRBD1 or TRBD2 (6 bases each). V lost 2 bases and J lost 6, with 14 bases in between. This CDR3 comprises 14 residues. The germline V gene has CDR1 ENHRY and CDR2 SYGVKD. Here the CDR3 reads CAISERGAIVEQYF. CDR3 sequence (DNA): TGTGCCATCAGTGAGAGGGGGGCAATCGTCGAGCAGTACTTC.

CDR3 region: CAIRRGAGGLTETQYF. The DNA of the CDR3 is TGTGCCATCAGAAGGGGAGCGGGAGGGCTGACGGAGACCCAGTACTTC. The genes are TRBV10-3 and TRBJ2-5; 10 bases are shared with TRBD2. The V gene's germline CDR1 is ENHRY and CDR2 SYGVKD. Trimming at V came to 6 bases and at J to 5 bases, leaving 12 bases not matched to a gene. This CDR3 has 16 amino acids.

The DNA for the CDR3 is TGTGCCAGCAGCGTAGAACGTGGGCAGCGAATACTATCCTACGAGCAGTACGTC. Its protein is CASSVERGQRILSYEQYV. The rearrangement joins TRBV9 to TRBJ2-7; D is unclear. V lost 0 bases and J lost 1, with 20 bases in between. Germline CDR1 is SGDLS and CDR2 is YYNGEE. The CDR3 extends over 18 amino acids.

This sequence joins TRBV18 and TRBJ2-5; TRBD2 matches 13 bases. This CDR3 has 17 residues. The germline V gene encodes CDR1 KGHSH and CDR2 LQKENI. J gave up 5 bases and V 2 bases, and 8 bases lay outside the gene matches. The CDR3 bases are TGTGCCAGCTCACCATGGACTAGCGGGAGCGTGGGGGAGACCCAGTACTTC. The encoded protein is CASSPWTSGSVGETQYF.

This clone was counted a few times. The chain links TRBV27 to TRBJ1-4; D ambiguous. Per germline, CDR1 MNHEY and CDR2 SMNVEV (reference sequence). The CDR3 runs to 15 residues. The ends were cut back, 2 bases at V and 0 bases at J, with 7 bases in the middle. The CDR3 DNA sequence: TGTGCCAGCAGTTTACAGATTGCAACTAATGAAAAACTGTTTTTT. Translating it yields CASSLQIATNEKLFF. Full variable domain (missing parts from reference TRBV27 and TRBJ1-4): EAQVTQNPRYLITVTGKKLTVTCSQNMNHEYMSWYRQDPGLGLRQIYYSMNVEVTDKGDVPEGYKVSRKEKRNFPLILESPSPNQTSLYFCASSLQIATNEKLFFGSGTQLSVL.

This sequence joins TRBV9 and TRBJ1-6, with TRBD1 matching over 7 bases. J gave up 0 bases and V 4 bases, and 7 bases lay outside the gene matches. The CDR3 covers 17 residues. The germline gives CDR1 SGDLS, CDR2 YYNGEE. The CDR3, as DNA: TGTGCCAGCAGCCGTACAGGGGCGAGCTCCTATAATTCACCCCTCCACTTT. Protein sequence: CASSRTGASSYNSPLHF. Full variable domain (outside the CDR3, taken from reference TRBV9 and TRBJ1-6): DSGVTQTPKHLITATGQRVTLRCSPRSGDLSVYWYQQSLDQGLQFLIQYYNGEERAKGNILERFSAQQFPDLHSELNLSSLELGDSALYFCASSRTGASSYNSPLHFGNGTRLTVT.

This chain connects TRBV19 to TRBJ2-1, with D unresolved. Trimming removed 7 bases at V and 4 bases at J, with 17 bases between. Germline V CDR1 and CDR2: LNHDA, SQIVND (reference sequence). The CDR3 contains 15 residues. The CDR3 DNA follows: TGTGCCAGTACTCCAGCGAACTCATATTACAATGAGCAGTTCTTC. Protein sequence: CASTPANSYYNEQFF.

The chain has TRBV6-6 and TRBJ1-1, with TRBD1 matching 9 bases. Germline CDR1 MNHNY, CDR2 SVGAGI (reference sequence). CDR3 length: 16 amino acids. Germline trimming cut 5 bases from V and 4 bases from J; bases unmatched to any gene: 11. The CDR3 spells CASSKRGQGHFTEAFF. CDR3 coding DNA: TGTGCCAGCAGTAAACGAGGACAGGGGCACTTCACTGAAGCTTTCTTT.

This clone was seen a few times. The rearrangement links TRBV19 to TRBJ2-1; no reliable D call. The ends were cut back, 5 bases at V and 5 bases at J, with 13 bases in the middle. The V gene's germline CDR1 is LNHDA and CDR2 SQIVND (reference sequence). The CDR3 consists of 14 residues. The CDR3 is CASSPRSKDNEQFF. The CDR3 coding sequence is TGTGCCAGTAGTCCCAGGAGTAAGGACAATGAGCAGTTCTTC.

This rearrangement joins TRBV11-2 to TRBJ2-1, with unresolved D. Germline V gene lookup returns CDR1 SGHAT and CDR2 FQNNGV. This CDR3 spans 14 amino acids. Trimming stripped 4 bases from V and 5 bases from J, with 12 bases between. The CDR3 region has the DNA TGTGCCAGCAGCTCCGTATCACCTAACAATGAGCAGTTCTTC. As protein: CASSSVSPNNEQFF.

This clone was observed a few times. The rearrangement uses TRBV14 and TRBJ2-1, with TRBD2 identical over 12 bases. Germline lookup yields CDR1 SGHDN and CDR2 FVKESK. The CDR3 totals 14 residues. Trimming removed 4 bases from V and 10 bases from J; junction bases left unmatched: 5. This CDR3 reads CASSPGTSGQEQFF. In DNA, the CDR3 is TGTGCCAGCAGCCCCGGGACTAGCGGGCAGGAGCAGTTCTTC.

This rearrangement joins TRBV5-8 to TRBJ2-1, with 12 bases fitting TRBD2. V shed 3 bases and J 9 bases; nucleotides not matched to a gene: 10. The CDR3 is 16 amino acids. In germline, CDR1 is SGHTS, CDR2 YDEGEE. As DNA, the CDR3 is TGTGCCAGCAGCTCTAAGACTAGCGGGAGAAGTAGTGAGCAGTTCTTC. Residues: CASSSKTSGRSSEQFF.

The rearrangement joins TRBV15 to TRBJ1-2, with D possibly being TRBD1 (6 bases). Germline values: CDR1 LNHNV, CDR2 YYDKDF (reference sequence). This CDR3 region has 13 residues. V was trimmed by 2 bases and J by 2 bases, leaving 6 bases between them. The chain's CDR3 is CATSRQGNYGYTF. CDR3 in DNA: TGTGCCACCAGCAGACAGGGGAACTATGGCTACACCTTC. The whole variable domain, remainder taken from reference TRBV15 and TRBJ1-2, is DAMVIQNPRYQVTQFGKPVTLSCSQTLNHNVMYWYQQKSSQAPKLLFHYYDKDFNNEADTPDNFQSRRPNTSFCFLDIRSPGLGDTAMYLCATSRQGNYGYTFGSGTRLTVV.

The chain uses TRBV30 and TRBJ1-2; TRBD1 agrees at 9 bases. The CDR3 covers 13 residues. Germline CDR1 and CDR2: GTSNPN and SVGIG (reference sequence). Trimming took 8 bases from V and 5 from J; bases not matched to a gene: 9. This CDR3 reads CARDRGAGYGYTF. In DNA, the CDR3 is TGTGCCCGCGACAGGGGGGCGGGATATGGCTACACCTTC.

The chain employs TRBV5-4 and TRBJ2-7; D perhaps matches TRBD1 (5 bases). V was pared by 1 base and J by 7 bases, with 12 bases between. Germline loops: CDR1 SGHNT, CDR2 YYREEE (reference sequence). The CDR3 runs 13 residues. CDR3 sequence (DNA): TGTGCCAGCAGCTTGAGGGGTCTTCAGGAGCAGTACTTC. Its translation is CASSLRGLQEQYF.

The gene calls are TRBV18 and TRBJ2-5; D remains unclear. The CDR3 runs 14 residues. CDR1 and CDR2 (germline): KGHSH, LQKENI. The V end lost 3 bases, the J end lost 1 base, and 9 bases lay between the germline ends. The CDR3 protein is CASSPGAVQETQYF. In DNA, the CDR3 is TGTGCCAGCTCACCCGGCGCAGTCCAAGAGACCCAGTACTTC.

This rearrangement joins TRBV7-9 to TRBJ2-7; TRBD1 matches at 10 bases. CDR3 length: 15 amino acids. Trimming took 5 bases from V and 7 from J; bases not matched to a gene: 11. In germline, CDR1 is SEHNR, CDR2 FQNEAQ (reference sequence). This chain's CDR3 is CASSPKDRGSGEQYF. CDR3 sequence (DNA): TGTGCCAGCAGCCCCAAGGACAGGGGGTCGGGGGAGCAGTACTTC.